These T cell receptor beta chains were read from a single sample in a study of CD8 T cells in Susac syndrome. TCRdb re-called the immunoSEQ multiplex PCR reads through MiXCR, storing one row per CDR3 protein. The table lists more than 80,000 distinct CDR3 sequences, 94% of them singletons, with 0.4% to 0.5% in the top ten. The sequenced sample consisted of CD8+ T cells from PBMCs. The receptors were sampled from a human donor with Susac syndrome. Both conserved end residues are part of each CDR3. Each record gives: clone size, J gene, V gene, D gene, CDR3 DNA, CDR3 protein. The D gene is left open where the match is weak. Rows may omit the clone size; those that give it use once, few, many or a size class.

-	TRBJ2-7	TRBV6-2/TRBV6-3	TRBD1	TGTGCCAGCAGTTACACGACAGGGGGCCCCCCGCGGGAGCAGTACTTC	CASSYTTGGPPREQYF
-	TRBJ2-6	TRBV10-2	-	TGCGCCAGTTGGGGCGGTTCCAACGTCCTGACTTTC	CASWGGSNVLTF
-	TRBJ2-3	TRBV7-6	TRBD2	TGTGCCAGCAGCTTATACGCTAGCGGGGGCTACACAGATACGCAGTATTTT	CASSLYASGGYTDTQYF
-	TRBJ1-2	TRBV5-6	TRBD1	TGTGCCAGCAGCCCGGGACAGGGAACCTATGGCTACACCTTC	CASSPGQGTYGYTF
-	TRBJ2-5	TRBV27	TRBD1	TGTGCCAGCAGTCCGACGACAGGGGGGAAGGAGACCCAGTACTTC	CASSPTTGGKETQYF
once	TRBJ1-2	TRBV4-2	TRBD1	TGTGCCAGCAGCCAACCGGGACAGATCAACTATGGCTACACCTTC	CASSQPGQINYGYTF
-	TRBJ2-1	TRBV4-3	TRBD1	TGCGCCAGCAGCCAAGGGACAGGGGAGAGGAATGAGCAGTTCTTC	CASSQGTGERNEQFF
-	TRBJ2-7	TRBV25-1	TRBD1	TGTGCCAGCAGTGCAAGGACAGGGGGCGAGCAGTACTTC	CASSARTGGEQYF
-	TRBJ2-2	TRBV7-3	-	TGTGCCAGCAGCCCTACGAACACCGGGGAGCTGTTTTTT	CASSPTNTGELFF
once	TRBJ1-1	TRBV20-1	-	TGCAGTGCCACCCCCAGAGTTAACACTGAAGCTTTCTTT	CSATPRVNTEAFF
-	TRBJ2-3	TRBV19	-	TGTGCCAGTAGTATTTGGGGCGGAAGCACAGATACGCAGTATTTT	CASSIWGGSTDTQYF
-	TRBJ1-2	TRBV25-1	-	TGTGCCAGCACCCCAGGGACGGGTGGCTACACCTTC	CASTPGTGGYTF
-	TRBJ2-7	TRBV15	-	TGTGCCACCAGCAGAGATCTGAGGTTCGACGAGCAGTACTTC	CATSRDLRFDEQYF
-	TRBJ1-1	TRBV13	-	TGTGCCAGCAGCTTAGGGACCTTAACGGAGAACACTGAAGCTTTCTTT	CASSLGTLTENTEAFF
-	TRBJ2-3	TRBV3-1	-	TGTGCCAGCAGCCGGGCAGGTCTCACAACAGATACGCAGTATTTT	CASSRAGLTTDTQYF
-	TRBJ2-5	TRBV12-3/TRBV12-4	TRBD2	TGTGCCAGCAGTCCCAGACTAGCGGGGGGGAAAGAGACCCAGTACTTC	CASSPRLAGGKETQYF
-	TRBJ2-7	TRBV7-9	TRBD1	TGTGCCAGCAGCCCCTCGACAGGGGTCCACGAGCAGTACTTC	CASSPSTGVHEQYF
few	TRBJ1-2	TRBV6-5	-	TGTGCCAGCAGTTACAGTTCAGACAACTATGGCTACACCTTC	CASSYSSDNYGYTF
-	TRBJ1-2	TRBV9	-	TGTGCCAGCACGGACAGAAACTATGGCTACACCTTC	CASTDRNYGYTF
-	TRBJ1-2	TRBV28	-	TGTGCCAGCAGTCTCTCCCCCTGGGGGGCTGAGGATGGCTACACCTTC	CASSLSPWGAEDGYTF
-	TRBJ2-1	TRBV29-1	-	TGCAGCGTTGAAGACAATGAGCAGTTCTTC	CSVEDNEQFF
-	TRBJ2-3	TRBV27	-	TGTGCCAGCAGTTTATTGCCTCCCGCAGATACGCAGTATTTT	CASSLLPPADTQYF
-	TRBJ1-6	TRBV13	-	TGTGCCAGCAGCTCGCAGTTGGAGTCACCCCTCCACTTT	CASSSQLESPLHF
-	TRBJ2-4	TRBV3-1	TRBD1	TGTGCCAGCAGCCAAGAAATCATCGGGACAGGGAGCTACCAAACCAAAAACATTCAGTACTTC	CASSQEIIGTGSYQTKNIQYF
-	TRBJ1-1	TRBV20-1	TRBD1	TGCAGTGCTAGCGGGACAGATACCAATGAAGCTTTCTTT	CSASGTDTNEAFF
-	TRBJ2-1	TRBV20-1	-	TGCAGTGCTAGGGGCCGAGACTTGCTCTACAATGAGCAGTTCTTC	CSARGRDLLYNEQFF
-	TRBJ2-7	TRBV20-1	-	TGCAGTGCTATCGAGGTTAGCTCCTACGAGCAGTACTTC	CSAIEVSSYEQYF
once	TRBJ2-3	TRBV7-9	-	TGTGCCAGCAGCTTAGTCTGGGGAGATACGCAGTATTTT	CASSLVWGDTQYF
-	TRBJ1-1	TRBV11-1	-	TGTGCCAGCAGCTCCCCGGGACTCAACACTGAAGCTTTCTTT	CASSSPGLNTEAFF
-	TRBJ1-1	TRBV11-2	TRBD1	TGTGCCAGCAGCTTAGATCAGGGGGCCACTGAAGCTTTCTTT	CASSLDQGATEAFF
-	TRBJ2-2	TRBV10-3	TRBD2	TGTGCCTCCAGCCCGGGGGGGGCCAGCACCGGGGAGCTGTTTTTT	CASSPGGASTGELFF
few	TRBJ2-1	TRBV4-3	TRBD2	TGCGCCAGCAGCCAAGCTGGCGGGGGGGACTACAATGAGCAGTTCTTC	CASSQAGGGDYNEQFF
-	TRBJ2-2	TRBV7-9	-	TGTGCCAGCAGCCCGGGCCACAGGACCACCGGGGAGCTGTTTTTT	CASSPGHRTTGELFF
-	TRBJ1-1	TRBV7-9	-	TGTGCCAGCAGCGTACTAACAGGGGAAGCTTTCTTT	CASSVLTGEAFF
-	TRBJ1-5	TRBV19	-	TGTGCCAGTAGCACGACAGCGATTAGCAATCAGCCCCAGCATTTT	CASSTTAISNQPQHF
-	TRBJ2-5	TRBV9	TRBD1	TGTGCCAGCAGCACCCAGGACAGGGAAGAGACCCAGTACTTC	CASSTQDREETQYF
-	TRBJ2-3	TRBV5-8	TRBD2	TGTGCCAGCAGCGCGGGACTAGCGGGGTCGGATACGCAGTATTTT	CASSAGLAGSDTQYF
-	TRBJ1-2	TRBV14	-	TGTGCCAGCAGCCAAGATGTAGGGGATGGCTACACCTTC	CASSQDVGDGYTF
-	TRBJ2-5	TRBV7-3	TRBD2	TGTGCCAGCAGCCCATCGGGGGGCCAAGAGACCCAGTACTTC	CASSPSGGQETQYF
-	TRBJ2-7	TRBV3-1	-	TGTGCCAGCGTCCCCCCTCTGAGGCTCAACTTC	CASVPPLRLNF
-	TRBJ1-1	TRBV3-1	-	TGTGCCAGCAGCCAAGTGTCAGCTTCTGGGAACACTGAAGCTTTCTTT	CASSQVSASGNTEAFF
-	TRBJ2-1	TRBV6-5	TRBD1	TGTGCCAGCTCTACGGGACAGGACAATGAGCAGTTCTTC	CASSTGQDNEQFF
-	TRBJ2-1	TRBV3-1	TRBD2	TGTGCCAGCAGCCCCCCCAGCGGGGTTCCCTACAATGAGCAGTTCTTC	CASSPPSGVPYNEQFF
-	TRBJ2-5	TRBV5-4	-	TGTGCCAGCAGCTTGGACCCAATTGAAGAGACCCAGTACTTC	CASSLDPIEETQYF
-	TRBJ2-7	TRBV20-1	TRBD1	TGCAGTGCTATTCGGACAGGGGGTGACGAGCAGTACTTC	CSAIRTGGDEQYF
-	TRBJ2-1	TRBV2	TRBD1	TGTGCCAGCGGGGTGACAGGGTCTGACTACAATGAGCAGTTCTTC	CASGVTGSDYNEQFF
-	TRBJ2-1	TRBV5-1	TRBD2	TGCGCCAGCAGCTTACAGACTAGCGGGTATAATGAGCAGTTCTTC	CASSLQTSGYNEQFF
once	TRBJ2-1	TRBV15	TRBD2	TGTGCCACCAGCAGAGATGGGGGGGCCTACAATGAGCAGTTCTTC	CATSRDGGAYNEQFF
-	TRBJ2-3	TRBV7-2	TRBD2	TGTGCCAGCAGCTTCAGCGGGGGATACACAGATACGCAGTATTTT	CASSFSGGYTDTQYF
-	TRBJ2-3	TRBV9	-	TGTGCCAGCAGCGTGAGCCAGCGCTCCACAGATACGCAGTATTTT	CASSVSQRSTDTQYF
-	TRBJ2-7	TRBV20-1	-	TGCAGTGCCGACCAAGGCTACGAGCAGTACTTC	CSADQGYEQYF
once	TRBJ2-7	TRBV12-3/TRBV12-4	-	TGTGCCAGCAGTCCCATCGGGACACCTCGTCACTTC	CASSPIGTPRHF